This TCR beta chain was sequenced in a study of cytomegalovirus exposure and HLA in healthy donors. Study-level results: Later analysis revealed greater clonal expansion in HLA-associated TCR beta chains than in equally common others. Some 17,000 TCR beta sequences were associated with HLA alleles at 0.05 false discovery rate in a later analysis. Beyond CMV serostatus, there was no information to go on about immune exposure.

To note about this clone: Its specificity is not known.

Trimming cost V 2 bases and J 8 bases; bases outside gene matches: 19. The CDR3 runs to 18 residues. Per the germline V gene, CDR1 is SGHDT and CDR2 is YYEEEE. Primers included in the PCR were 60 Vbeta and 13 Jbeta primers. The data were produced by immunoSEQ multiplex PCR, yet TCRdb's version contains in-frame clones alone and is incomplete. In the table there are some 130,000 clones, over 70% of which are singletons. The V call is TRBV5-6, the J call TRBJ2-1; TRBD2 aligns across 7 bases. The receptor comes from a man aged 35 to 55 in good health and CMV-seronegative. Sequencing was carried out using PBMCs. The CDR3 bases are TGTGCCAGCAGCTTTGGGGGTTTAGTGGGAGGGCCTGGCGATGAGCAGTTCTTC. It specifies CASSFGGLVGGPGDEQFF.